This T cell receptor beta chain stems from a study of identical twins. V dropped 6 bases and J dropped 10; count of bases not matched to a gene: 8. Germline V gene lookup returns CDR1 DFQATT and CDR2 SNEGSKA (reference sequence). The CDR3 runs to 13 residues. Study outcomes and limitations: In cord blood, abundant beta clonotypes had fewer insertions; memory showed no trend.

One entry per CDR3 protein, called by TCRdb with MiXCR from the 5' RACE reads. The sample records just under 650,000 distinct CDR3 sequences, roughly 7.1% being singletons. With regard to this clonotype: Its antigen is unidentified.

These records were also assigned to another study, of yellow fever vaccine responses in identical twins.

The rearrangement links TRBV20-1 to TRBJ2-1, with TRBD2 matching 11 bases. Material for sequencing was PBMCs. The TCR comes from a woman aged 18-35 years in good health. This CDR3 is CSADRRLAGEQFF. The CDR3 bases are TGCAGTGCCGACCGCCGACTAGCGGGGGAGCAGTTCTTC.